This is a list of T cell receptor beta chains from one sample in a study of persistence of HIV-infected CD4 T cells. No cognate antigen is known for these TCRs. Profiling relied on immunoSEQ multiplex PCR, and the TCRdb table lists in-frame clones only, not all of them. The data contain approximately 25,000 clones, under 80% of them singletons. This specimen was CD4+ T cells sorted from PBMCs after approximately 18-hour stimulation, taken from a patient who received antiretroviral therapy. The source of these receptors is an adult man with HIV who was CMV-seropositive. The CDR3 runs from the conserved cysteine through the conserved F or W. Fields, in order: D gene, J gene, V gene, clone size, CDR3 protein, CDR3 DNA. A D gene is named only where the DNA matches it firmly. Only part of the rows carry a size: once, few, many, or a class if the clone is expanded.

D: NA; J: TRBJ1-1; V: TRBV2; size: NA; CDR3: CASSERRGELFGAFF; DNA: TGTGCCAGCAGTGAAAGACGGGGAGAGCTTTTCGGGGCTTTCTTT
D: NA; J: TRBJ1-4; V: TRBV28; size: NA; CDR3: CASSPSWGEKLFF; DNA: TGTGCCAGCAGCCCATCCTGGGGGGAAAAACTGTTTTTT
D: TRBD1; J: TRBJ2-6; V: TRBV28; size: once; CDR3: CASTLTGVAGANVLTF; DNA: TGTGCCAGCACCCTGACAGGGGTAGCTGGGGCCAACGTCCTGACTTTC
D: NA; J: TRBJ2-2; V: TRBV27; size: NA; CDR3: CASSFQTGNTGELFF; DNA: TGTGCCAGCAGTTTCCAGACGGGTAACACCGGGGAGCTGTTTTTT
D: TRBD1; J: TRBJ2-3; V: TRBV3-1/TRBV3-2; size: NA; CDR3: CASSSPYRGRADTQYF; DNA: TGTGCCAGCAGCTCCCCTTACAGGGGGCGGGCAGATACGCAGTATTTT
D: NA; J: TRBJ2-2; V: TRBV7-2; size: NA; CDR3: CASSLVTLSTGELFF; DNA: TGTGCCAGCAGCTTGGTGACCCTCTCCACCGGGGAGCTGTTTTTT
D: NA; J: TRBJ2-3; V: TRBV6-2/TRBV6-3; size: NA; CDR3: CASSYMGIDTQYF; DNA: TGTGCCAGCAGTTACATGGGGATAGATACGCAGTATTTT
D: TRBD1; J: TRBJ1-2; V: TRBV5-1; size: NA; CDR3: CASSLGQGADGYTF; DNA: TGCGCCAGCAGCTTGGGTCAGGGGGCTGATGGCTACACCTTC
D: NA; J: TRBJ2-2; V: TRBV10-2; size: once; CDR3: CASTTTGLWTGELFF; DNA: TGCGCCAGTACTACCACAGGGCTGTGGACCGGGGAGCTGTTTTTT
D: NA; J: TRBJ1-3; V: TRBV29-1; size: NA; CDR3: CSVGYYSGNTIYF; DNA: TGCAGCGTTGGATACTACTCTGGAAACACCATATATTTT
D: NA; J: TRBJ1-3; V: TRBV28; size: NA; CDR3: CASSSVTWGNTIYF; DNA: TGTGCCAGCAGCTCAGTGACGTGGGGAAACACCATATATTTT
D: TRBD2; J: TRBJ2-7; V: TRBV5-1; size: few; CDR3: CASSLSSGSYEQYF; DNA: TGCGCCAGCAGCTTGTCTAGCGGAAGCTACGAGCAGTACTTC
D: NA; J: TRBJ1-5; V: TRBV6-6; size: few; CDR3: CASSYSTLYQPQHF; DNA: TGTGCCAGCAGTTACTCGACCCTCTATCAGCCCCAGCATTTT
D: NA; J: TRBJ1-3; V: TRBV10-1; size: NA; CDR3: CASGGTWTLGPGNTIYF; DNA: TGCGCCAGTGGGGGGACATGGACTCTGGGACCTGGAAACACCATATATTTT
D: NA; J: TRBJ2-1; V: TRBV10-2; size: NA; CDR3: CASGGPAAYNEQFF; DNA: TGCGCCAGCGGCGGGCCCGCGGCCTACAATGAGCAGTTCTTC
D: TRBD1; J: TRBJ2-7; V: TRBV5-1; size: NA; CDR3: CASSLAPGTGGAGEQYF; DNA: TGCGCCAGCAGCTTGGCCCCCGGGACAGGGGGCGCGGGCGAGCAGTACTTC
D: NA; J: TRBJ2-2; V: TRBV9; size: NA; CDR3: CASSVAPGLAGELFF; DNA: TGTGCCAGCAGCGTAGCGCCAGGGTTAGCCGGGGAGCTGTTTTTT
D: NA; J: TRBJ1-2; V: TRBV12-3/TRBV12-4; size: few; CDR3: CASSRFGSSGYTF; DNA: TGTGCCAGCAGTCGGTTTGGGTCCTCTGGCTACACCTTC
D: NA; J: TRBJ2-2; V: TRBV4-1; size: NA; CDR3: CASSPLGRTNTGELFF; DNA: TGCGCCAGCAGCCCCCTGGGGCGGACTAACACCGGGGAGCTGTTTTTT
D: TRBD1; J: TRBJ1-3; V: TRBV30; size: NA; CDR3: CAWSRTDREGNTIYF; DNA: TGTGCCTGGAGTCGCACGGACAGGGAGGGAAACACCATATATTTT
D: TRBD1; J: TRBJ2-3; V: TRBV24-1; size: NA; CDR3: CATSDPTPGQGRTDTQYF; DNA: TGTGCCACCAGTGATCCTACCCCTGGACAGGGGCGCACAGATACGCAGTATTTT
D: NA; J: TRBJ2-1; V: TRBV24-1; size: NA; CDR3: CATSDSPMSGRQFF; DNA: TGTGCCACCAGTGATTCCCCCATGTCTGGCCGGCAGTTCTTC
D: NA; J: TRBJ1-2; V: TRBV6-1; size: medium-sized; CDR3: CASSEASRYGYTF; DNA: TGTGCCAGCAGTGAAGCGTCCAGGTATGGCTACACCTTC
D: NA; J: TRBJ1-3; V: TRBV27; size: NA; CDR3: CASSRTGTLGNTIYF; DNA: TGTGCCAGCAGTCGAACCGGGACACTTGGAAACACCATATATTTT
D: NA; J: TRBJ1-5; V: TRBV5-4; size: NA; CDR3: CASSFPYVYQPQHF; DNA: TGTGCCAGCAGCTTCCCGTATGTATATCAGCCCCAGCATTTT
D: NA; J: TRBJ2-3; V: TRBV6-5; size: medium-sized; CDR3: CASSSTDTQYF; DNA: TGTGCCAGCAGCAGCACAGATACGCAGTATTTT
D: TRBD1; J: TRBJ1-4; V: TRBV28; size: NA; CDR3: CASSSGDRENEKLFF; DNA: TGTGCCAGCAGTTCAGGGGACAGGGAGAATGAAAAACTGTTTTTT
D: NA; J: TRBJ2-4; V: TRBV10-2; size: NA; CDR3: CASIPSEGKNIQYF; DNA: TGCGCCAGCATCCCTAGCGAAGGCAAAAACATTCAGTACTTC
D: NA; J: TRBJ1-5; V: TRBV15; size: NA; CDR3: CATSRDRTGNQPQHF; DNA: TGTGCCACCAGCAGAGACAGGACTGGCAATCAGCCCCAGCATTTT
D: NA; J: TRBJ2-2; V: TRBV18; size: NA; CDR3: CASSFRTLAGNTGELFF; DNA: TGTGCCAGCTCATTTCGGACACTCGCCGGGAACACCGGGGAGCTGTTTTTT
D: NA; J: TRBJ1-4; V: TRBV6-1; size: NA; CDR3: CASSEGGRNEKLFF; DNA: TGTGCCAGCAGTGAGGGGGGACGGAATGAAAAACTGTTTTTT
D: NA; J: TRBJ1-2; V: TRBV12-3/TRBV12-4; size: NA; CDR3: CASAWYRTAGYTF; DNA: TGTGCCTCAGCATGGTACCGGACGGCTGGCTACACCTTC
D: NA; J: TRBJ2-1; V: TRBV2; size: medium-sized; CDR3: CASSDGTPYNEQFF; DNA: TGTGCCAGCAGTGACGGGACTCCCTACAATGAGCAGTTCTTC
D: NA; J: TRBJ2-2; V: TRBV9; size: NA; CDR3: CASSVGSTGELFF; DNA: TGTGCCAGCAGCGTAGGTAGTACCGGGGAGCTGTTTTTT
D: NA; J: TRBJ2-1; V: TRBV20-1; size: NA; CDR3: CSASPPGARYNEQFF; DNA: TGCAGTGCTAGTCCCCCGGGAGCCCGCTACAATGAGCAGTTCTTC
D: TRBD1; J: TRBJ1-4; V: TRBV5-1; size: NA; CDR3: CASSSRTGDNEKLFF; DNA: TGCGCCAGCAGCTCCCGTACAGGGGACAATGAAAAACTGTTTTTT
D: NA; J: TRBJ1-3; V: TRBV9; size: few; CDR3: CASSVLAGSSGNTIYF; DNA: TGTGCCAGCAGCGTATTGGCAGGAAGCTCTGGAAACACCATATATTTT
D: TRBD1; J: TRBJ1-1; V: TRBV27; size: NA; CDR3: CASRHGQGAKNTEAFF; DNA: TGTGCCAGCAGGCACGGACAGGGGGCAAAGAACACTGAAGCTTTCTTT
D: TRBD2; J: TRBJ2-7; V: TRBV5-1; size: NA; CDR3: CASSLGAGSGAYEQYF; DNA: TGCGCCAGCAGCTTGGGGGCCGGAAGCGGGGCCTACGAGCAGTACTTC
D: NA; J: TRBJ1-4; V: TRBV25-1; size: few; CDR3: CARPPRGGRELTHAKLFF; DNA: TGTGCCAGGCCACCTAGGGGCGGGAGAGAACTAACCCACGCAAAACTGTTTTTT
D: NA; J: TRBJ1-5; V: TRBV19; size: once; CDR3: CASSRQDSNQPQHF; DNA: TGTGCCAGTAGTAGACAGGATAGCAATCAGCCCCAGCATTTT
D: TRBD2; J: TRBJ2-1; V: TRBV5-1; size: NA; CDR3: CASSHRGTSGSSYNEQFF; DNA: TGCGCCAGCAGCCACCGGGGGACTAGCGGTAGCTCCTACAATGAGCAGTTCTTC